This TCR beta chain was identified in a study of blood T cell repertoires in COVID-19. In the authors' workflow: Reference gene primers were amplified, and this amplification served to estimate nucleated cell counts. Generated by immunoSEQ multiplex PCR, the TCRdb table keeps only in-frame clones and is missing some. That table furnishes V, J and clone size, whereas the DNA furnished D and trimming. The sample holds approximately 94,000 clones, more than 70% seen once. Germline V gene data show CDR1 as LNHNV and CDR2 as YYDKDF (reference sequence). The CDR3 is 17 residues long. V shed 2 bases and J shed 5 bases, with 19 bases lying between them.

The receptor comes from a woman over 75 with active COVID-19. The rearrangement joins TRBV15 to TRBJ2-1; tentatively, D is TRBD2 (6 bases). The material sequenced was peripheral blood. CDR3 protein: CATSRSARRTTNNEQFF. DNA for the CDR3: TGTGCCACCAGCAGATCGGCCAGGCGGACTACGAACAATGAGCAGTTCTTC.